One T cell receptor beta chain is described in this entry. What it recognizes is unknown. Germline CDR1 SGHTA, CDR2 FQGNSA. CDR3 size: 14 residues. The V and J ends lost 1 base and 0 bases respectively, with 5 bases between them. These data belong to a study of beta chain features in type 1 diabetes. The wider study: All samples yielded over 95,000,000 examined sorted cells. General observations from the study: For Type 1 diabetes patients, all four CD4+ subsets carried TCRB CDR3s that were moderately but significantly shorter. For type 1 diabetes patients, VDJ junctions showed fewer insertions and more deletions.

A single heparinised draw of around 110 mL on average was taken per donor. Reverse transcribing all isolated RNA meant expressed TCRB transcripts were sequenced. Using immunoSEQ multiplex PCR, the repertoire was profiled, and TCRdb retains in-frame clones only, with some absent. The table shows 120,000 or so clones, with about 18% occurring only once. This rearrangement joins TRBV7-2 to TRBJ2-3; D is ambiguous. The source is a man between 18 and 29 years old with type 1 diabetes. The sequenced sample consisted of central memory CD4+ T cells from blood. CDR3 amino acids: CASSLVLSTDTQYF. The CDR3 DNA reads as TGTGCCAGCAGCTTAGTCCTCAGCACAGATACGCAGTATTTT.